This T cell receptor (beta chain) was found in a study of cytomegalovirus exposure and HLA in healthy donors. Study in general: An earlier analysis identified some 110 million unique TCR beta sequences in about 180 million T cells.

V gave up 7 bases and J gave up 5 bases; unmatched junction bases: 7. Germline assignment: CDR1 LNHDA and CDR2 SQIVND (reference sequence). The CDR3 is 13 amino acids. The PCR was carried out with 60 Vbeta primers and 13 Jbeta primers. TCRdb keeps only in-frame clones here, not all; method: immunoSEQ multiplex PCR. This sample has 84,000 or so clones; more than 70% occur once, and the top ten carry approximately 3.7%. This sequence was found in a man between 25 and 39 years old in good health and CMV-seronegative. Sequencing was carried out using PBMCs. This chain connects TRBV19 to TRBJ1-2, with TRBD1 matching 7 bases. CDR3: CASNLEGAYGYTF. CDR3 in DNA: TGTGCCAGTAATCTGGAGGGGGCTTATGGCTACACCTTC.